This T cell receptor (beta chain) was obtained from a study of blood T cell repertoires in COVID-19. Looking at the study overall: COVID-19 samples from acute and convalescent phases originated in the United States, Italy and Spain. PBMCs, B-cell-depleted T cells, or T cells provided the cDNA or gDNA that made up the material.

The V segment lost 5 bases and the J segment 2 bases; nucleotides outside the gene matches: 5. The CDR3 spans 15 residues. Per germline, CDR1 SNHLY and CDR2 FYNNEI. In the authors' workflow: Scientists estimated how many nucleated cells there were by amplifying reference gene primers. Measured with immunoSEQ multiplex PCR; TCRdb has only the in-frame clones, and not every one. From that table come the V and J calls and clone size; the DNA was used to work out D and trimming. This sample yields 100,000 to 150,000 clones, of which approximately 90% are seen a single time; 1.5% to 1.7% belongs to the top ten. This clone was detected a few times.

The clonotype was recovered from a human donor in a cohort sampled during active COVID-19. The sample consisted of peripheral blood. This sequence joins TRBV2 and TRBJ2-3; 9 bases fit TRBD1. CDR3 bases: TGTGCCAGCAGTTGGACAGGGGCGTACACAGATACGCAGTATTTT. This sequence encodes CASSWTGAYTDTQYF.